Listed below are T cell receptor beta chains from one sample, sequenced in a study of tumor-infiltrating lymphocytes in primary liver carcinoma. Using its own MiXCR run on the multiplex PCR reads, TCRdb lists one record per CDR3 protein. The top ten clones hold approximately 20% of a sample with more than 95,000 distinct CDR3 sequences, around 80% of them seen once. Material for sequencing was liver tumor tissue from sampling region 3. The receptors here all came from a man in his forties or fifties with primary liver carcinoma and hepatitis B virus infection. CDR3s include the opening cysteine and the closing phenylalanine or tryptophan. A D gene is named only where the DNA matches it firmly. Some rows mark clone size as missing; the rest say once, few, many or name a class of expanded clone.

D gene	V gene	J gene	CDR3 length	clone size	CDR3 DNA	CDR3 protein
NA	TRBV6-5	TRBJ2-6	16	NA	TGTGTCAGCAGATACTTCACGGGCTCTAGGGCCGACGTCCTGACTTTC	CVSRYFTGSRADVLTF
TRBD2	TRBV5-6	TRBJ2-7	14	medium-sized	TGTGCCAGCAGCTTCCCGGGACTAGCATACGAGCAGTACTTC	CASSFPGLAYEQYF
NA	TRBV29-1	TRBJ2-5	14	NA	TGCAGCGCCAGAAGGGGCGGTCGTCCCGAGATCCTGTACTTC	CSARRGGRPEILYF
TRBD2	TRBV28	TRBJ2-2	16	many	TGTGCCAGCAGTCCTTCTAGCGGGAGGGACACCGGGGAGCTGTTTTTT	CASSPSSGRDTGELFF
NA	TRBV12-3/TRBV12-4	TRBJ2-7	13	NA	TGTGCCAGCAGTTTCGACGACGCCTACGACCAGTACTTC	CASSFDDAYDQYF
TRBD2	TRBV7-9	TRBJ2-7	16	NA	TGTGCAAGCAGCTGGGCCGGCGGGAGAGGGTTGGGCGAGCAGTACTTC	CASSWAGGRGLGEQYF
TRBD2	TRBV12-3/TRBV12-4	TRBJ2-1	15	NA	TGTGCCTGCATCCTCAGCGGGGAGGGCCACAATGAGCAGTTCTTC	CACILSGEGHNEQFF
NA	TRBV5-4	TRBJ2-5	15	NA	TGTCTCAGCAGCTTGAACGGGGACGGCCAAGAGACCCTGTACTTC	CLSSLNGDGQETLYF
TRBD1	TRBV5-6	TRBJ2-3	14	NA	TGTGCCAGTAGCCAACAGGGGTCAACAGTTACGCAGTATTTT	CASSQQGSTVTQYF
TRBD1	TRBV6-6	TRBJ2-1	18	few	TGTACCAGCAGTTACACAGGGGGCACAGGCCGCCCCTACAATGAGCAGTTCTTC	CTSSYTGGTGRPYNEQFF
NA	TRBV4-2	TRBJ2-5	15	NA	TGTGCCAGCATCCAAGAGAATGAGACTAGTGAGACCCAGTACTTC	CASIQENETSETQYF
NA	TRBV4-3	TRBJ2-1	16	once	TGCGCCAGCAACCAAGGTCCCTACTCAGAATATAATGAGCAGTTCTTC	CASNQGPYSEYNEQFF